These 2 T cell receptor beta chains were all obtained from the same sample, sequenced in a study of naive and memory T cell subsets. Two oligonucleotides, mixed equimolar, formed the beta constant-region primer covering TRBC1 and TRBC2. The ligated cDNA underwent four PCR rounds using SP2 and nested alpha and beta constant-region primers. TCRdb processed the UMI-ligation and nested PCR reads anew with MiXCR; each CDR3 protein has one entry. The sample has roughly 150,000 distinct CDR3 sequences, roughly 22% seen once; the top ten hold 0.085% to 0.11%. Study outcomes and limitations: Especially in CD8 cells, naive repertoires contained a few larger clonotypes, possibly CD45RA-re-expressing memory cells.

What these receptors recognize is not known. The specimen was naive CD4+ T cells from blood. The source is a human donor in good health.

V gene TRBV12-3 or TRBV12-4 combines with J gene TRBJ1-3, with TRBD1 matching 7 bases. The CDR3 is made up of 16 amino acids. V trimming: 0 bases; J trimming: 5 bases; junction bases outside the gene matches: 7. The CDR3 DNA reads as TGTGCCAGCAGTTTAGCACTGGGACAGAGGAGAAACACCATATATTTT. Its translation is CASSLALGQRRNTIYF.

This clonotype was seen only a few times. This rearrangement joins TRBV12-3 or TRBV12-4 to TRBJ1-6, with D unresolved. V was shortened by 3 bases and J by 6 bases, with 6 bases between the two germline ends. CDR3 size: 13 residues. The CDR3 is CASSFSPNSPLHF. CDR3 DNA sequence: TGTGCCAGCAGTTTTTCCCCTAATTCACCCCTCCACTTT.